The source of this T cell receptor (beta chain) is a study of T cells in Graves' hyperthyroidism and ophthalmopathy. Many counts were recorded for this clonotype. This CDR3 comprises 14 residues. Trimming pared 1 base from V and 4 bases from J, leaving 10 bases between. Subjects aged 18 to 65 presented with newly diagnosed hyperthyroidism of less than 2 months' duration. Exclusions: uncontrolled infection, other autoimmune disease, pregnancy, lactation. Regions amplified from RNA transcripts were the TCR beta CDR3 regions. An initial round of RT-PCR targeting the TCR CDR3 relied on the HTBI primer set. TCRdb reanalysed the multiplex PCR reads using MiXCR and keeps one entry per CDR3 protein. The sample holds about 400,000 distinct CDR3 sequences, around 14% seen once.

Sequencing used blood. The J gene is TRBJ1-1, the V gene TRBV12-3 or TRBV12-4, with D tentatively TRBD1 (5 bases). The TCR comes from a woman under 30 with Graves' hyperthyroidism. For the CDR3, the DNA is TGTGCCAGCAGTTTAGGGGGCGAAGGCACTGAAGCTTTCTTT. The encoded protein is CASSLGGEGTEAFF.